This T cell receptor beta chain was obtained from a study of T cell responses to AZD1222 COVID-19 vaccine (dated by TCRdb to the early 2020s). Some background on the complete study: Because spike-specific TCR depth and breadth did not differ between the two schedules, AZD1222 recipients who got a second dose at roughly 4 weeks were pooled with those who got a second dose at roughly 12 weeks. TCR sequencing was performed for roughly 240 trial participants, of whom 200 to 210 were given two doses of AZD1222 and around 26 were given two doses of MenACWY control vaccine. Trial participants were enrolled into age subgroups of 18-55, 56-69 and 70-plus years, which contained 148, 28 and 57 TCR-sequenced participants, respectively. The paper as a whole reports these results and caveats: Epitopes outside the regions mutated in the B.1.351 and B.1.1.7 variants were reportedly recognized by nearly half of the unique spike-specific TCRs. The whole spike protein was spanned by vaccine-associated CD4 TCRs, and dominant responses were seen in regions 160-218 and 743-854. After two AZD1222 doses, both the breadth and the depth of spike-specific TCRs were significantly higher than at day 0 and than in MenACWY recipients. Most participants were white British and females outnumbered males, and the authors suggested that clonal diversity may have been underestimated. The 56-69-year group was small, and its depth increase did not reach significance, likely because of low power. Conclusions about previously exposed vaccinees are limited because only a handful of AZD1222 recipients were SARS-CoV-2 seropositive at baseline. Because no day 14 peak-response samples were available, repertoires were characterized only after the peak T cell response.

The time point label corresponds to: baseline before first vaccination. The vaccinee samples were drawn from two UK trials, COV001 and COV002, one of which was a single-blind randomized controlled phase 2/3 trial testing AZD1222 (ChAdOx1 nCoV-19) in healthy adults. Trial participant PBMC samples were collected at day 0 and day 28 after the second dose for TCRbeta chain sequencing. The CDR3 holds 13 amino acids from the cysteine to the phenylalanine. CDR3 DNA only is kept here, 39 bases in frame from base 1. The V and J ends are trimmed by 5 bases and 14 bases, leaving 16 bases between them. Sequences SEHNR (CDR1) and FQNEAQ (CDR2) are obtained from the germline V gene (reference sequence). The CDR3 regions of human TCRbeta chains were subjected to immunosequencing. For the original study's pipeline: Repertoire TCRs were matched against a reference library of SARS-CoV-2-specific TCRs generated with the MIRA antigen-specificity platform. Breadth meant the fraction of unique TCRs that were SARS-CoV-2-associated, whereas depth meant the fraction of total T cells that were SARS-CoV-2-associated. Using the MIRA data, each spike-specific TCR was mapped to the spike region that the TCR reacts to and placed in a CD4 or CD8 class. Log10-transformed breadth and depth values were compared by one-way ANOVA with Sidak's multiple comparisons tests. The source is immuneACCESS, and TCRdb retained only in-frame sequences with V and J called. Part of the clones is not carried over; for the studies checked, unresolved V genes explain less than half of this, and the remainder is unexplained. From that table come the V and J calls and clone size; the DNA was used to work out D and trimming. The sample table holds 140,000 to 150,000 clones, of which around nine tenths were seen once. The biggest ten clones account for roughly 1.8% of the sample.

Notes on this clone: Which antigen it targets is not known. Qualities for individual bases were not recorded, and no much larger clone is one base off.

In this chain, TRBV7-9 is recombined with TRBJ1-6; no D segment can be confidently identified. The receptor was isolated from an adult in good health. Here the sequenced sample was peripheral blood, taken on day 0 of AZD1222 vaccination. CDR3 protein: CASSPSASETLHF. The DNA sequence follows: TGTGCCAGCAGCCCGTCCGCCTCCGAAACCCTCCACTTT. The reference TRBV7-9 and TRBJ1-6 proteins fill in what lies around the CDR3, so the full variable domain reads DTGVSQNPRHKITKRGQNVTFRCDPISEHNRLYWYRQTLGQGPEFLTYFQNEAQLEKSRLLSDRFSAERPKGSFSTLEIQRTEQGDSAMYLCASSPSASETLHFGNGTRLTVT.